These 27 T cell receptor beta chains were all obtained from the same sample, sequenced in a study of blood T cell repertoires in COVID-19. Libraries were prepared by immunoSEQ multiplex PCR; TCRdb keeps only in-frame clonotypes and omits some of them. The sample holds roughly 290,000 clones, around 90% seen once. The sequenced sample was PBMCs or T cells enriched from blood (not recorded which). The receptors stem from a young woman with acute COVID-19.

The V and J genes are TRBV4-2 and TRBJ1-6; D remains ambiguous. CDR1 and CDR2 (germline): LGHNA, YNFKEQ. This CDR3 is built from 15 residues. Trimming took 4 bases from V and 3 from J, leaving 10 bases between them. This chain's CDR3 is CASSPRHYYNSPLHF. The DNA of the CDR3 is TGTGCCAGCAGCCCCCGACATTACTATAATTCACCCCTCCACTTT.

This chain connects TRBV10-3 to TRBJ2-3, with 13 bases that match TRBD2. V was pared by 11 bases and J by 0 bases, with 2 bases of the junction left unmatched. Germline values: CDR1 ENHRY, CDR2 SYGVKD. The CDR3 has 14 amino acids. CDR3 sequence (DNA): TGTGCCTCACTAGCGGGAGGGAGCACAGATACGCAGTATTTT. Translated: CASLAGGSTDTQYF.

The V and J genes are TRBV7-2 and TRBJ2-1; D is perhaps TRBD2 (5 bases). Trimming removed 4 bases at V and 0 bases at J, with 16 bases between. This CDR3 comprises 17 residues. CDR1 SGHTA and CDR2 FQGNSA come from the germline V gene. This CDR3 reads CASSWVLVPLSYNEQFF. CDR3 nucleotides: TGTGCCAGCAGCTGGGTACTAGTTCCTCTCTCCTACAATGAGCAGTTCTTC.

DNA for the CDR3: TGTGCCAGCAGTTTATCCGTGGGTGGAGGGCTACACGAGCAGTACTTC. It codes for CASSLSVGGGLHEQYF. The J gene is TRBJ2-7, the V gene TRBV27; D is possibly TRBD2 (6 bases). V dropped 0 bases and J dropped 5 bases, with 17 bases sitting between them. This CDR3 has 16 residues. Germline-derived CDR1 and CDR2 are MNHEY and SMNVEV (reference sequence).

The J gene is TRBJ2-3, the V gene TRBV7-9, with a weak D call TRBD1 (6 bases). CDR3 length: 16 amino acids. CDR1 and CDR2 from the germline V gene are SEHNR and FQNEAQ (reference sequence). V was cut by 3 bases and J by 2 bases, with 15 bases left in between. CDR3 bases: TGTGCCAGCAGCTTTTCAGGGGCCCCCATCACAGATACGCAGTATTTT. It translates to CASSFSGAPITDTQYF.

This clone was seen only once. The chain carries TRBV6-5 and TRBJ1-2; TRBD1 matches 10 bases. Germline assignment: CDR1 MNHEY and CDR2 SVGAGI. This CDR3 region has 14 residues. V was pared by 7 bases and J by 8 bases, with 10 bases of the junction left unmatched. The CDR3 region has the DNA TGTGCCAGCACCTTACGACAGGGGGCGGTAGGCTACACCTTC. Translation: CASTLRQGAVGYTF.

In nucleotides, the CDR3 is TGCGCCAGCAGTGAGTTCCAGGGGTATAGCAATCAGCCCCAGCATTTT. Translated: CASSEFQGYSNQPQHF. This rearrangement joins TRBV10-2 to TRBJ1-5, with a tentative D call TRBD1 (6 bases). Germline V gene lookup returns CDR1 WSHSY and CDR2 SAAADI. V was trimmed by 1 base and J by 0 bases, leaving 10 bases between them. The CDR3 covers 16 residues.

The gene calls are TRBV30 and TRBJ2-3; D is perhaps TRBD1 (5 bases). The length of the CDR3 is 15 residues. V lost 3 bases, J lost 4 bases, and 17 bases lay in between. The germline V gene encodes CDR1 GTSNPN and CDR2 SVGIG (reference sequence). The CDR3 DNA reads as TGTGCCTGGAGAATAAGGGGTAGGGGCGCAGATACGCAGTATTTT. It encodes CAWRIRGRGADTQYF.

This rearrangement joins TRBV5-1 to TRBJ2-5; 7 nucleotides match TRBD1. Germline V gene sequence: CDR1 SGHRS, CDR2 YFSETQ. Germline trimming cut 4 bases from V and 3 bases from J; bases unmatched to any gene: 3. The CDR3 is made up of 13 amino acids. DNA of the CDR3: TGCGCCAGCAGCACGGGACAGAAAGAGACCCAGTACTTC. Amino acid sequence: CASSTGQKETQYF. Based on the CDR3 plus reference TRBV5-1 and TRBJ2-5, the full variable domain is KAGVTQTPRYLIKTRGQQVTLSCSPISGHRSVSWYQQTPGQGLQFLFEYFSETQRNKGNFPGRFSGRQFSNSRSEMNVSTLELGDSALYLCASSTGQKETQYFGPGTRLLVL.

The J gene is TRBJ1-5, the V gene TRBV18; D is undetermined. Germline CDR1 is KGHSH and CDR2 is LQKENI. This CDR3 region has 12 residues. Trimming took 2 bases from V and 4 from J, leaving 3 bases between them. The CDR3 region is CASSPANQPQHF. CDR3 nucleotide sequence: TGTGCCAGCTCACCAGCGAATCAGCCCCAGCATTTT.

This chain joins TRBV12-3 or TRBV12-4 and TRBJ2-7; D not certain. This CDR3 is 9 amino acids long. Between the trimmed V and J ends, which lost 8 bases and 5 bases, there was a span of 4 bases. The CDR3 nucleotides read TGTGCCAGCCCCGACGAGCAGTACTTC. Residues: CASPDEQYF.

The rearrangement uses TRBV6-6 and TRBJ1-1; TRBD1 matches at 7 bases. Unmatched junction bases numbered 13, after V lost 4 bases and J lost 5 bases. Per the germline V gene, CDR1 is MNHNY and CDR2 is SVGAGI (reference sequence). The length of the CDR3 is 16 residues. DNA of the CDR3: TGTGCCAGCAGTTCCTCGCAGGCCCCGACAGGGACTGAAGCTTTCTTT. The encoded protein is CASSSSQAPTGTEAFF.

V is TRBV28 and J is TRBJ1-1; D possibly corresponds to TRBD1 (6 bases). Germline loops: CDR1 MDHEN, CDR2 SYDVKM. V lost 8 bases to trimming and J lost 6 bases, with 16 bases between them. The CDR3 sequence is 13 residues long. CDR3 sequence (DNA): TGTGCCAGCGGGCAGGGACAATACGCTGAAGCTTTCTTT. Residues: CASGQGQYAEAFF.

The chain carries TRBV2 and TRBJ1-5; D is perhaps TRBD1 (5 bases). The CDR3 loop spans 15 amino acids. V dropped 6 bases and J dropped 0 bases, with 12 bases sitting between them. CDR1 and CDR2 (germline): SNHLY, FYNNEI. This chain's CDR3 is CASRWSRDSNQPQHF. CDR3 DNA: TGTGCCAGCAGATGGAGCAGGGATAGCAATCAGCCCCAGCATTTT.

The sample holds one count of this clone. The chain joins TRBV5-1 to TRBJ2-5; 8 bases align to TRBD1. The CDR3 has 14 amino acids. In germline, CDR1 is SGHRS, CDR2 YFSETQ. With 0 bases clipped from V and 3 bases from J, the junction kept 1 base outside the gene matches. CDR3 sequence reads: CASSLETGEETQYF. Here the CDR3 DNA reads TGCGCCAGCAGCTTGGAGACAGGGGAAGAGACCCAGTACTTC.

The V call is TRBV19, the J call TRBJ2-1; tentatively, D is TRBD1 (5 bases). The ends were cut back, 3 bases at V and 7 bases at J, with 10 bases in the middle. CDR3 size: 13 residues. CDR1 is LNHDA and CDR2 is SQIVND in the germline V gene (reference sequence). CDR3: CASSIPGPNEQFF. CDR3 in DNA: TGTGCCAGTAGTATCCCAGGGCCGAATGAGCAGTTCTTC.

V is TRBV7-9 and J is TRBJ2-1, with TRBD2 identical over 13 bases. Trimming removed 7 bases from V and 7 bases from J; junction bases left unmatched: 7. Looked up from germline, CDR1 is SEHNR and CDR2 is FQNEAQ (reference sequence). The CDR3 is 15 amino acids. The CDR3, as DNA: TGTGCCAGCAAAACCGGGACTAGCGGGATTAATGAGCAGTTCTTC. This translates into CASKTGTSGINEQFF.

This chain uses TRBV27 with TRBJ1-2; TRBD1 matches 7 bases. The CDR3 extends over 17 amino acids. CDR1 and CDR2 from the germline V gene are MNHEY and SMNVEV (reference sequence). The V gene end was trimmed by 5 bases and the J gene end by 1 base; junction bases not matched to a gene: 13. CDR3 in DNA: TGTGCCAGCAGTCCCACCGGGACAGCAGCTTTTAACTATGGCTACACCTTC. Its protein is CASSPTGTAAFNYGYTF.

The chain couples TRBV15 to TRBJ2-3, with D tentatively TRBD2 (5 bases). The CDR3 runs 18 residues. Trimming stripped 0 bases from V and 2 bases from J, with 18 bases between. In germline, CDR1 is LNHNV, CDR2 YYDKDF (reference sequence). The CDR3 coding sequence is TGTGCCACCAGCAGAGAGGGTTTGAGCGGTAGAATCACAGATACGCAGTATTTT. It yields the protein CATSREGLSGRITDTQYF.

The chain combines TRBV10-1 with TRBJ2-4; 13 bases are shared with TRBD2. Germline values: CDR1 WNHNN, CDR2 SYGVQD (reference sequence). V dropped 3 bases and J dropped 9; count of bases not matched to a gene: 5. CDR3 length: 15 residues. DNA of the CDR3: TGCGCCAGCAGTGAAAACGGACTAGCGGGAGCCATTCAGTACTTC. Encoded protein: CASSENGLAGAIQYF.

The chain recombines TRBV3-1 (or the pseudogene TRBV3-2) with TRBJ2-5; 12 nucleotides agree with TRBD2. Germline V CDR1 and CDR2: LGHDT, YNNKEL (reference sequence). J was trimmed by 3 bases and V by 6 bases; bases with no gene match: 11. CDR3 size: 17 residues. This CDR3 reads CASRPTPGLAGEETQYF. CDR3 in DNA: TGTGCCAGCAGGCCAACCCCGGGACTAGCGGGCGAAGAGACCCAGTACTTC.

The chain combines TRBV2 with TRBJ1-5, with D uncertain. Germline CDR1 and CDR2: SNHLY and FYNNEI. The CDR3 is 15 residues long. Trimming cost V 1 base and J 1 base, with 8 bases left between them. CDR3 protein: CASSEGAVSNQPQHF. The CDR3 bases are TGTGCCAGCAGTGAAGGGGCAGTAAGCAATCAGCCCCAGCATTTT.

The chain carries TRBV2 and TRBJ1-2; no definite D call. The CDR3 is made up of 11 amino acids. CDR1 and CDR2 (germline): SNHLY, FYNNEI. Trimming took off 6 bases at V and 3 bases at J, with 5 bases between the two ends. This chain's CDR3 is CASREDYGYTF. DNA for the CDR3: TGTGCCAGCAGGGAGGACTATGGCTACACCTTC. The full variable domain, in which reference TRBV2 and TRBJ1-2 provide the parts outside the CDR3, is EPEVTQTPSHQVTQMGQEVILRCVPISNHLYFYWYRQILGQKVEFLVSFYNNEISEKSEIFDDQFSVERPDGSNFTLKIRSTKLEDSAMYFCASREDYGYTFGSGTRLTVV.

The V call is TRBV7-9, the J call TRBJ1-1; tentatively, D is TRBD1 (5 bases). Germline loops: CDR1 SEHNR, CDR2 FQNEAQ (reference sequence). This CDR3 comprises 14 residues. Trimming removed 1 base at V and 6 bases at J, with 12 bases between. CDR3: CASSLVFQGAEAFF. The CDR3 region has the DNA TGTGCCAGCAGCTTAGTTTTTCAGGGTGCTGAAGCTTTCTTT.

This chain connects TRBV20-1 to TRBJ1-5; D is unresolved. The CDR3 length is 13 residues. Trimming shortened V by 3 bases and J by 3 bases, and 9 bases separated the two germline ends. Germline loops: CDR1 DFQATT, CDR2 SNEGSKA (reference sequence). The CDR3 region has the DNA TGCAGTGCTAGTTGGGCTCACAATCAGCCCCAGCATTTT. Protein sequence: CSASWAHNQPQHF.

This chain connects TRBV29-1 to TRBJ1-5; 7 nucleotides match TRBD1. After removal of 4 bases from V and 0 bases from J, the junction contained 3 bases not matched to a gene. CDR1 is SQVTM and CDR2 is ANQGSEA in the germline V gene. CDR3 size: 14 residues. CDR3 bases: TGCAGCGTTGCCTCAGGGGGTAGCAATCAGCCCCAGCATTTT. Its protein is CSVASGGSNQPQHF.

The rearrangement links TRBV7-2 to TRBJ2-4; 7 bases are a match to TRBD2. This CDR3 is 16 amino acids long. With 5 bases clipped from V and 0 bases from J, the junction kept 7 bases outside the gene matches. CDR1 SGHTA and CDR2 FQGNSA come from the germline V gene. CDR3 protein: CASSLGGFRAKNIQYF. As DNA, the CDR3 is TGTGCCAGCAGCCTCGGGGGGTTTCGAGCCAAAAACATTCAGTACTTC.